Listed below are T cell receptor beta chains from one sample, sequenced in a study of T cells in Graves' hyperthyroidism and ophthalmopathy. TCRdb analysed the multiplex PCR reads with MiXCR anew, one entry per CDR3 protein. The table shows about 590,000 distinct CDR3 sequences, with approximately 14% occurring only once. Sequences were obtained from blood. These receptors came from a young woman with Graves' hyperthyroidism. The CDR3 runs from the conserved cysteine through the conserved F or W. A D gene is named only where the DNA matches it firmly. Clone sizes are given selectively: once, few, many, or a class where the clone is expanded.

size	D	V	J	DNA	CDR3
many	TRBD1	TRBV11-2	TRBJ2-7	TGTGCCAGCAAATACGGGACAGGGCTCTACGAGCAGTACTTC	CASKYGTGLYEQYF
many	-	TRBV7-9	TRBJ2-5	TGTGCCAGCAGCTTAGCCGCGACCCAAGAGACCCAGTACTTC	CASSLAATQETQYF
many	TRBD1	TRBV18	TRBJ1-1	TGTGCCAGCTCACCCACGGACAGGGGGGTCACTTTCTTT	CASSPTDRGVTFF
many	-	TRBV18	TRBJ2-5	TGTGCCAGCTCACCCGAAAGTGAGACCCAGTACTTC	CASSPESETQYF
many	-	TRBV7-2	TRBJ2-1	TGTGCCAGCAGCTTAGACTTTGCCAGTGAGCAGTTCTTC	CASSLDFASEQFF
-	TRBD2	TRBV3-1	TRBJ2-5	TGTGCCAGCAGCCAAGTGTCTGGCGGGAGGGCTCCAGAGACCCAGTACTTC	CASSQVSGGRAPETQYF
-	-	TRBV6-1	TRBJ1-3	TGTGCCAGCAGTGACTTGACAGGAAACACCATATATTTT	CASSDLTGNTIYF
few	-	TRBV6-7	TRBJ1-2	TGTGCCAGCAGTTACGCCGACCGCCTAACTTTCTATGGCTACACCTTC	CASSYADRLTFYGYTF
few	TRBD1	TRBV6-9	TRBJ2-2	TGTGCCAGCAGTTTCGACAGGGGAATAATAATCACCGGGGAGCTGTTTTTT	CASSFDRGIIITGELFF
many	-	TRBV7-2	TRBJ2-7	TGTGCCTCCGAGCGGGACAGTGGGAGCGCCGAGCAGTACTTC	CASERDSGSAEQYF
-	-	TRBV9	TRBJ2-7	TGTGCCAGCAGCGCCGGCCGGGTCCCGCAAATATACGAGCAGTACTTC	CASSAGRVPQIYEQYF
few	TRBD2	TRBV20-1	TRBJ2-7	TGCAGTGCTAGAGTGGACTGGACTAGCGGGAGTCACGAGCAGTACTTC	CSARVDWTSGSHEQYF
many	TRBD2	TRBV5-5	TRBJ2-3	TGTGCCAGCAGCGGACTAGCGGTCCGCACAGATACGCAGTATTTT	CASSGLAVRTDTQYF
-	TRBD2	TRBV7-2	TRBJ2-7	TGTGCCAGCAGCTTAGCTTGGGCGGGGGGAATCTACGAGCAGTACTTC	CASSLAWAGGIYEQYF
-	-	TRBV11-3	TRBJ2-7	TGTGCCAGCAGCTCCTCCGCCCGCGACCCGACTAAGCGGAACTACGAGCAGTACTTC	CASSSSARDPTKRNYEQYF
many	TRBD1	TRBV28	TRBJ2-1	TGTGCCAGCAGGGACGAGACAGGGGGCGCTCGCAATGAGCAGTTCTTC	CASRDETGGARNEQFF
-	TRBD1	TRBV6-5	TRBJ1-1	TGTGCCAGCGTTATTACCGGGACAGCGAACACTGAAGCTTTCTTT	CASVITGTANTEAFF
few	-	TRBV28	TRBJ1-2	TGTGCCAGCAGTCCCCCCCGGTATGGCTACACCTTC	CASSPPRYGYTF
few	-	TRBV5-1	TRBJ1-2	TGCGCCAGCAGCTTACGATCCCGGGACGGGCAAGGCTACACCTTC	CASSLRSRDGQGYTF
many	TRBD1	TRBV18	TRBJ1-1	TGTGCCAGCTCCTCCGGGACAGGGACTTATGAAGCTTTCTTT	CASSSGTGTYEAFF
many	-	TRBV7-3	TRBJ2-1	TGTGCCAGCAGCCTAGGAAGCAATGAGCAGTTCTTC	CASSLGSNEQFF
many	-	TRBV7-2	TRBJ2-7	TGTGCCAGCAGCCTAAAAGCCTCCGGGCTCGAGCAGTACTTC	CASSLKASGLEQYF
-	-	TRBV18	TRBJ2-7	TGTGCCAGCTCACCAGGACAGCACTCCTACGAGCAGTACTTC	CASSPGQHSYEQYF
many	-	TRBV7-2	TRBJ2-1	TGTGCCAGCAGCCTATCAGGAGGGGCGGATGAGCAGTTCTTC	CASSLSGGADEQFF
few	-	TRBV29-1	TRBJ1-2	TGCAGCGTTGATGCAGGGGACGGTGGCTACACCTTC	CSVDAGDGGYTF
-	-	TRBV6-1	TRBJ1-2	TGTGCCAGCATCGGCAGTAACTTCTATGGCTACACCTTC	CASIGSNFYGYTF
-	TRBD2	TRBV27	TRBJ2-5	TGTGCCAGCAGTTTAGTAGCGGGAGGGGGTTCGCTCCAGTACTTC	CASSLVAGGGSLQYF
many	TRBD1	TRBV28	TRBJ2-7	TGTGCCAGCAGGGGACAGGGCCCCTACGAGCAGTACTTC	CASRGQGPYEQYF
many	TRBD2	TRBV6-1	TRBJ2-1	TGTGCCAGCATCCCGGGACTAGCGGGATACACTGAGCAGTTCTTC	CASIPGLAGYTEQFF
-	TRBD2	TRBV4-2	TRBJ2-3	TGTGCCAGCAGCCAAGAATTGACAGCGGGAGCCCCAGATACGCAGTATTTT	CASSQELTAGAPDTQYF
-	TRBD2	TRBV6-5	TRBJ2-1	TGTGCCAGCAGTTTAGGGACAGGACTAGCGGGTTCCTACGAGCAGTTCTTC	CASSLGTGLAGSYEQFF
many	-	TRBV5-1	TRBJ2-3	TGCGCCAGCAGCTCCGGCCGACGGGAGTGGTTAGATACGCAGTATTTT	CASSSGRREWLDTQYF
few	-	TRBV9	TRBJ1-5	TGTGCCAGCAGCGTAGCGGCAGGTATCAATCAGCCCCAGCATTTT	CASSVAAGINQPQHF
many	-	TRBV12-3/TRBV12-4	TRBJ2-7	TGTGCCAGCAGTTCAAGGGACAACTACGAGCAGTACTTC	CASSSRDNYEQYF
few	TRBD2	TRBV5-1	TRBJ2-1	TGCGCCAGCCGACCGAGAGGACTAGCGGGAACCAATGAGCAGTTCTTC	CASRPRGLAGTNEQFF
-	-	TRBV6-2/TRBV6-3	TRBJ2-7	TGTGCCAGCAGCCGCAGACTAGTCTACGAGCAGTACTTC	CASSRRLVYEQYF
many	-	TRBV9	TRBJ2-5	TGTGCCAGCAGCGTAGGTAGACAAGAGACCCAGTACTTC	CASSVGRQETQYF
many	-	TRBV14	TRBJ2-7	TGTGCCAGCAGCCAAGAACTTGTGGTAGTGGGACGGAATTTCTACGAGCAGTACTTC	CASSQELVVVGRNFYEQYF
-	-	TRBV29-1	TRBJ1-2	TGCAGCGTTGTAGAACAGATATATGGCTACACCTTC	CSVVEQIYGYTF
many	-	TRBV6-1	TRBJ1-6	TGTGCCAGCAGTTTACGTGGGGCACCCCTCCACTTT	CASSLRGAPLHF
once	-	TRBV25-1	TRBJ2-1	TGTGCCAGCAGTGTTTTTGTGGGGGGCTCCTACAATGAGCAGTTCTTC	CASSVFVGGSYNEQFF
-	-	TRBV11-2	TRBJ2-3	TGTGCCAGCAGCCAAGATTACCAGAAAGATACGCAGTATTTT	CASSQDYQKDTQYF